This TCR beta chain derives from a study of regulatory T cells in long-lasting Graves disease. CDR1 MNHEY and CDR2 SVGEGT come from the germline V gene. The germline V and J ends were trimmed by 0 bases and 1 base, with 7 bases remaining between them. The CDR3 extends over 14 amino acids. Combining iRepertoire HTBI primers with Arm-PCR of CDR3 regions, the authors built TCR beta libraries. Authors' data handling: Segment identification across samples yielded roughly 62 TRBV and about 14 TRBJ segments. MiXCR, run by TCRdb on the multiplex PCR reads, gives a single entry per CDR3 protein. These V and J calls derive from TCRdb rather than the authors' analysis. The sample records a few hundred thousand distinct CDR3 sequences, 14% to 15% being singletons. This clonotype was recorded many times. Its matching antigen is unknown. Time point: newly diagnosed GD, antithyroid drugs for less than 3 months. Preparation of the TCR library used RNA extracted from PBMCs.

Study-level points and caveats: Newly diagnosed disease favored TRBV20-1 and TRBJ2-1 over persistent disease. Persistent Graves' patients possessed reduced TCR diversity relative to recently diagnosed ones.

These records were also assigned to another study, of T cells in Graves' hyperthyroidism and ophthalmopathy. That work contributes: The blood repertoire included most of the expanded thyroid clonotypes above 0.001.

The sequence was obtained from a woman in her forties with Graves disease. The chain combines TRBV6-2 or TRBV6-3 with TRBJ2-7; D is uncertain. Source: peripheral blood mononuclear cells (PBMCs), taken at new diagnosis, from a patient treated with antithyroid drugs. CDR3: CASSYSHRSYEQYF. The DNA of the CDR3 is TGTGCCAGCAGTTACTCCCACAGATCCTACGAGCAGTACTTC.